These 21 T cell receptor beta chains share one sample of origin, sequenced in a study of CD8 T cells in ankylosing spondylitis. MiXCR, run by TCRdb on the 5' RACE reads, gives a single entry per CDR3 protein. The sample records 250,000 or so distinct CDR3 sequences, about 24% being singletons. The source material was blood, either unsorted or a sorted T cell fraction (not recorded which). These receptors originate from a male donor with ankylosing spondylitis or in good health (not recorded which).

The sample holds many counts of this clonotype. The chain employs TRBV20-1 and TRBJ1-2; D uncertain. The CDR3 spans 13 residues. The germline V and J ends were trimmed by 0 bases and 0 bases, with 5 bases remaining between them. The germline CDR1 and CDR2 sequences are DFQATT and SNEGSKA (reference sequence). CDR3: CSARDKTNYGYTF. The CDR3, as DNA: TGCAGTGCTAGAGATAAGACTAACTATGGCTACACCTTC.

V and J are TRBV5-5 and TRBJ2-3; D is unresolved. V lost 0 bases, J lost 1 base, and 15 bases lay in between. Germline CDR1 SGHKS, CDR2 YYEKEE (reference sequence). This CDR3 region has 17 residues. This CDR3 is CASSLDHPGSRTDTQYF. CDR3 nucleotides: TGTGCCAGCAGCTTGGATCACCCAGGCTCTCGCACAGATACGCAGTATTTT.

This clonotype was counted many times. This rearrangement joins TRBV20-1 to TRBJ2-1; TRBD2 matches at 9 bases. V gave up 6 bases and J gave up 0 bases; unmatched junction bases: 9. CDR1 is DFQATT, CDR2 SNEGSKA, per germline (reference sequence). This CDR3 is 16 amino acids long. CDR3: CSAPGLASSSYNEQFF. The CDR3 bases are TGCAGTGCCCCAGGACTAGCGTCTAGCTCCTACAATGAGCAGTTCTTC.

This clonotype showed up many times. The CDR3 here is CSASRRSSVVSGTDTQYF. Written as DNA, the CDR3 is TGCAGTGCTAGCCGGCGCAGCAGCGTGGTCTCTGGCACAGATACGCAGTATTTT. The V and J genes are TRBV20-1 and TRBJ2-3; D call uncertain. The CDR3 loop spans 18 amino acids. V shed 3 bases and J shed 1 base, with 23 bases lying between them. In germline, CDR1 is DFQATT, CDR2 SNEGSKA (reference sequence).

V usage is TRBV2 and J usage is TRBJ2-7; 10 bases fit TRBD1. J gave up 3 bases and V 2 bases, and 4 bases lay outside the gene matches. From germline, CDR1 is SNHLY and CDR2 FYNNEI. There are 15 residues in the CDR3. CDR3 sequence: CASSELGTGVYEQYF. DNA of the CDR3: TGTGCCAGCAGTGAATTGGGGACAGGGGTCTACGAGCAGTACTTC.

V gene TRBV19 combines with J gene TRBJ2-7, with D tentatively TRBD1 (5 bases). V was cut by 4 bases and J by 0 bases, with 10 bases left in between. Germline loops: CDR1 LNHDA, CDR2 SQIVND (reference sequence). CDR3 size: 14 residues. The CDR3 DNA follows: TGTGCCAGTAGTAAACAGGATAGCTCCTACGAGCAGTACTTC. Translated: CASSKQDSSYEQYF. The full variable domain, with the rest looked up from reference TRBV19 and TRBJ2-7, is DGGITQSPKYLFRKEGQNVTLSCEQNLNHDAMYWYRQDPGQGLRLIYYSQIVNDFQKGDIAEGYSVSREKKESFPLTVTSAQKNPTAFYLCASSKQDSSYEQYFGPGTRLTVT.

The sample holds a few counts of this clonotype. The genes are TRBV12-3 or TRBV12-4 and TRBJ2-2, with a weak D call TRBD2 (5 bases). The CDR3 sequence is 13 residues long. V was pared by 10 bases and J by 8 bases, with 17 bases between. The CDR3 region has the DNA TGTGCCACCGTCGGCCCTGGAGGTGGGGAGCTGTTTTTT. Translated, it gives CATVGPGGGELFF.

Ten or more counts support this clonotype. The rearrangement joins TRBV11-2 to TRBJ2-6; D unresolved. This CDR3 region has 15 residues. V dropped 5 bases and J dropped 0 bases, with 8 bases sitting between them. CDR1 SGHAT and CDR2 FQNNGV come from the germline V gene. The DNA for the CDR3 is TGTGCCAGCAGCGACCGGTACTCTGGGGCCAACGTCCTGACTTTC. It codes for CASSDRYSGANVLTF.

This clonotype was found a few times. The chain employs TRBV29-1 and TRBJ2-7, with 8 bases matching TRBD1. Trimming cost V 6 bases and J 3 bases; bases outside gene matches: 7. The CDR3 is 13 residues long. CDR1 is SQVTM and CDR2 is ANQGSEA in the germline V gene. The CDR3 coding sequence is TGCAGCGTACGGACAGGGTGGTTCTACGAGCAGTACTTC. Residues: CSVRTGWFYEQYF.

This clonotype was observed many times. The CDR3 DNA is TGCGCCAGCAGCCAGCTAAATCTGGAGACCCAGTACTTC. Its protein product is CASSQLNLETQYF. V usage is TRBV5-1 and J usage is TRBJ2-5; no reliable D call. This CDR3 region has 13 residues. Looked up from germline, CDR1 is SGHRS and CDR2 is YFSETQ. The V end was cut by 4 bases, the J end by 5 bases, with 12 bases between.

This clonotype came up many times. V and J are TRBV20-1 and TRBJ1-2; D is ambiguous. Germline CDR1 is DFQATT and CDR2 is SNEGSKA (reference sequence). V dropped 1 base and J dropped 4 bases, with 16 bases sitting between them. This CDR3 has 15 amino acids. The CDR3 reads CSARVQTASLYGYTF. For the CDR3, the DNA is TGCAGTGCTAGAGTACAGACCGCCAGCCTCTATGGCTACACCTTC.

This clonotype came up many times. The chain is built from TRBV20-1 and TRBJ2-1; TRBD1 agrees at 7 bases. Germline-derived CDR1 and CDR2 are DFQATT and SNEGSKA (reference sequence). The length of the CDR3 is 14 residues. The V gene end was trimmed by 1 base and the J gene end by 11 bases; junction bases not matched to a gene: 11. Written as DNA, the CDR3 is TGCAGTGCTAGAGGTATAACAGGGGTTAATCAGCAGTTCTTC. This sequence encodes CSARGITGVNQQFF.

This clonotype was observed a few times. The chain employs TRBV2 and TRBJ1-4; D gene uncertain. V was clipped by 2 bases and J by 7 bases, with 11 bases between them. The CDR3 covers 14 residues. Germline V gene lookup returns CDR1 SNHLY and CDR2 FYNNEI. The CDR3 spells CASSEKVIGEKLFF. DNA for the CDR3: TGTGCCAGCAGTGAAAAGGTCATCGGTGAAAAACTGTTTTTT.

J is TRBJ2-1 and V is TRBV27, with 13 bases fitting TRBD2. CDR1 is MNHEY, CDR2 SMNVEV, per germline (reference sequence). Trimming at V came to 11 bases and at J to 15 bases, leaving 13 bases not matched to a gene. This CDR3 spans 13 amino acids. The CDR3 coding sequence is TGTGCCGCGGCCCCGACTAGCGGGAGGCCCCCGTTCTTC. Encoded protein: CAAAPTSGRPPFF.

The DNA for the CDR3 is TGTGCCAGCAGCCGGGGTCTTTCGGAGCACGAGCAGTACTTC. It translates to CASSRGLSEHEQYF. The chain is built from TRBV6-1 and TRBJ2-7; the D gene is possibly TRBD2 (5 bases). Germline V lookup: CDR1 MNHNS, CDR2 SASEGT. CDR3 length: 14 residues. V shed 6 bases and J shed 5 bases, with 17 bases lying between them.

A single count supports this clonotype. This may come from a read error, since a much larger clone is one base off. The chain uses TRBV20-1 and TRBJ2-7; D possibly matches TRBD1 or TRBD2 (5 bases each). Germline V gene sequence: CDR1 DFQATT, CDR2 SNEGSKA (reference sequence). The CDR3 spans 13 residues. The CDR3: CGARGSKIYEQYF. The CDR3 coding sequence is TGCGGTGCCCGGGGCTCCAAAATCTACGAGCAGTACTTC.

This chain connects TRBV18 to TRBJ2-1, with D possibly matching TRBD2 (6 bases). V lost 0 bases to trimming and J lost 3 bases, with 15 bases between them. The CDR3 sequence is 17 residues long. The V gene's germline CDR1 is KGHSH and CDR2 LQKENI. The CDR3 region is CASSPPRGLPDYNEQFF. In DNA, the CDR3 is TGTGCCAGCTCACCACCCCGCGGACTACCAGACTACAATGAGCAGTTCTTC.

The genes are TRBV10-3 and TRBJ2-1, with 11 positions matching TRBD2. Looked up from germline, CDR1 is ENHRY and CDR2 is SYGVKD. V was pared by 0 bases and J by 4 bases, with 2 bases of the junction left unmatched. The CDR3 has 16 amino acids. CDR3 sequence reads: CAISESTSGIYNEQFF. CDR3 DNA sequence: TGTGCCATCAGTGAGTCGACTAGCGGGATTTACAATGAGCAGTTCTTC.

This clonotype was picked up many times. The CDR3 DNA follows: TGCAGTGCTAGAGATGGACTAGCGGCTAACTACGAGCAGTACTTC. Protein product: CSARDGLAANYEQYF. The chain joins TRBV20-1 to TRBJ2-7; 10 bases agree with TRBD2. The germline CDR1 and CDR2 sequences are DFQATT and SNEGSKA (reference sequence). The J segment lost 3 bases and the V segment lost 0 bases, leaving 5 bases of the junction unmatched. The CDR3 contains 15 residues.

At least ten counts were recorded for this clonotype. This sequence joins TRBV3-1 and TRBJ2-5; D unclear. This CDR3 contains 13 residues. CDR1 is LGHDT and CDR2 is YNNKEL in the germline V gene (reference sequence). V was pared by 7 bases and J by 3 bases, with 12 bases between. The CDR3 protein is CASTDSLKETQYF. CDR3 DNA sequence: TGTGCCAGCACCGACTCGCTAAAAGAGACCCAGTACTTC.

This clonotype has just a few counts. This chain connects TRBV7-3 to TRBJ2-2, with D perhaps TRBD2 (5 bases). Trimming shortened V by 2 bases and J by 13 bases, and 14 bases separated the two germline ends. From germline, CDR1 is SGHTA and CDR2 FQGTGA. The CDR3 extends over 13 amino acids. This chain's CDR3 is CASSLGGSGLLFF. The CDR3 DNA reads as TGTGCCAGCAGCTTAGGAGGTTCCGGGTTGCTGTTTTTT.